These 24 T cell receptor beta chains were sequenced from one sample in a study of T-cell memory formation after mild COVID-19. TCRdb reprocessed the 5' RACE reads via MiXCR and lists one record per CDR3 protein. This repertoire shows 300,000 to 350,000 distinct CDR3 sequences, approximately 20% found once; its top ten account for approximately 21%. Sequenced material: PBMCs or a T cell subset sorted from them (not recorded which). These receptors came from a young man who had mild COVID-19 (a few samples of this study predate the infection). Cell type and time point are not known.

This clonotype was detected once. J is TRBJ1-2 and V is TRBV7-9, with 7 positions matching TRBD1. V was pared by 2 bases and J by 4 bases, with 7 bases of the junction left unmatched. The CDR3 has 15 amino acids. Germline V gene data show CDR1 as SEHNR and CDR2 as FQNEAQ (reference sequence). The CDR3: CASSLTRDSLYGYTF. In DNA, the CDR3 is TGTGCCAGCAGCTTAACCCGGGACAGCCTCTATGGCTACACCTTC. Complete variable domain (other parts from reference TRBV7-9 and TRBJ1-2): DTGVSQNPRHKITKRGQNVTFRCDPISEHNRLYWYRQTLGQGPEFLTYFQNEAQLEKSRLLSDRFSAERPKGSFSTLEIQRTEQGDSAMYLCASSLTRDSLYGYTFGSGTRLTVV.

This clonotype was observed a handful of times. V and J are TRBV7-2 and TRBJ1-5; 9 bases are shared with TRBD1. Losses at the gene ends were 5 bases for V and 6 bases for J; bases not matched to a gene: 5. This CDR3 comprises 14 residues. Per the germline V gene, CDR1 is SGHTA and CDR2 is FQGNSA. CDR3 in DNA: TGTGCCAGCAGCCTCCGACAGGGGGGTCAGCCCCAGCATTTT. Translated, it gives CASSLRQGGQPQHF.

There are a few counts of this clonotype. This rearrangement joins TRBV5-6 to TRBJ2-3, with D unresolved. Germline V CDR1 and CDR2: SGHDT, YYEEEE. This CDR3 contains 14 residues. Deletions cut 1 base from V and 0 bases from J, with 6 bases between. The CDR3 region has the DNA TGTGCCAGCAGCTTGAAAAGCAGCACAGATACGCAGTATTTT. Protein: CASSLKSSTDTQYF.

The table lists this clonotype with a few counts. This sequence joins TRBV12-3 or TRBV12-4 and TRBJ1-2; 7 bases line up with TRBD1. Losses at the gene ends were 2 bases for V and 4 bases for J; bases not matched to a gene: 1. The CDR3 length is 13 residues. The CDR3, as DNA: TGTGCCAGCAGTTTAAAGGGGGCCTATGGCTACACCTTC. Amino acids: CASSLKGAYGYTF.

The chain carries TRBV7-2 and TRBJ2-7, with no clear D. Germline V gene lookup returns CDR1 SGHTA and CDR2 FQGNSA. V lost 4 bases to trimming and J lost 4 bases, with 14 bases between them. This CDR3 comprises 14 residues. The CDR3 DNA sequence: TGTGCCAGCAGCTCGCCCGAGGTCGCTTACGAGCAGTACTTC. It specifies CASSSPEVAYEQYF.

This clonotype was counted a few times. V is TRBV6-5 and J is TRBJ2-1; D uncertain. Per germline, CDR1 MNHEY and CDR2 SVGAGI. Trimming took 0 bases from V and 1 from J, leaving 10 bases between them. This CDR3 spans 16 amino acids. The CDR3 here is CASSYSTYPSYNEQFF. The CDR3 coding sequence is TGTGCCAGCAGTTACTCGACCTACCCATCCTACAATGAGCAGTTCTTC.

The chain combines TRBV15 with TRBJ1-2, with D unclear. Germline V gives CDR1 LNHNV, CDR2 YYDKDF (reference sequence). Trimming shortened V by 2 bases and J by 2 bases, and 6 bases separated the two germline ends. The CDR3 loop spans 13 amino acids. CDR3 protein: CATSRSANYGYTF. DNA for the CDR3: TGTGCCACCAGCAGATCGGCGAACTATGGCTACACCTTC.

This clonotype was counted at least ten times. This rearrangement joins TRBV20-1 to TRBJ2-2; 8 bases match TRBD2. Losses at the gene ends were 2 bases for V and 9 bases for J; bases not matched to a gene: 8. The CDR3 spans 14 residues. Germline values: CDR1 DFQATT, CDR2 SNEGSKA (reference sequence). DNA for the CDR3: TGCAGTGCTAGACCCTCATTTAGCGGGAGGGAGCTGTTTTTT. It encodes CSARPSFSGRELFF.

This clonotype appeared many times. The V gene is TRBV2, the J gene TRBJ1-5, with TRBD1 as a possible D gene (5 bases). Germline lookup yields CDR1 SNHLY and CDR2 FYNNEI. The ends were cut back, 5 bases at V and 4 bases at J, with 9 bases in the middle. The CDR3 spans 13 residues. Here the CDR3 reads CASSPDRNQPQHF. CDR3 nucleotide sequence: TGTGCCAGCAGTCCTGACAGAAATCAGCCCCAGCATTTT.

This clonotype came up a few times. The chain uses TRBV15 and TRBJ2-5; 11 bases are shared with TRBD1. The CDR3 covers 16 residues. V gave up 6 bases and J gave up 2 bases; unmatched junction bases: 8. Looked up from germline, CDR1 is LNHNV and CDR2 is YYDKDF (reference sequence). The CDR3 protein is CATRKGQGEGQETQYF. CDR3 bases: TGTGCCACCAGAAAGGGACAGGGGGAAGGACAAGAGACCCAGTACTTC.

The chain couples TRBV4-3 to TRBJ2-7; 12 bases line up with TRBD2. Germline CDR1 and CDR2: LGHNA and YSLEER. This CDR3 is 17 amino acids long. The J segment lost 2 bases and the V segment lost 1 base, leaving 6 bases of the junction unmatched. The CDR3 region is CASSQGFTSGGTYEQYF. The CDR3 DNA sequence: TGCGCCAGCAGCCAAGGCTTCACTAGCGGGGGGACCTACGAGCAGTACTTC.

This clonotype showed up just a few times. The chain employs TRBV4-1 and TRBJ2-5; TRBD2 matches at 7 bases. The CDR3 sequence is 17 residues long. Germline V gene data show CDR1 as MGHRA and CDR2 as YSYEKL. Losses at the gene ends were 2 bases for V and 4 bases for J; bases not matched to a gene: 13. The CDR3 protein is CASSQLFGGRGGETQYF. The DNA for the CDR3 is TGCGCCAGCAGCCAATTATTCGGAGGGAGGGGAGGAGAGACCCAGTACTTC.

This clonotype was observed a handful of times. V is TRBV5-1 and J is TRBJ2-3, with D maybe TRBD2 (6 bases). In germline, CDR1 is SGHRS, CDR2 YFSETQ. The CDR3 consists of 11 residues. Written as DNA, the CDR3 is TGCGAGGACTACCTCACAGATACGCAGTATTTT. Encoded protein: CEDYLTDTQYF.

V gene TRBV7-9 combines with J gene TRBJ2-3, with D possibly being TRBD2 (5 bases). V shed 5 bases and J shed 6 bases, with 15 bases lying between them. This CDR3 comprises 14 residues. The V gene's germline CDR1 is SEHNR and CDR2 FQNEAQ (reference sequence). The CDR3 coding sequence is TGTGCCAGCAGCGGGAGCTTTGGGCAGGATACGCAGTATTTT. It codes for CASSGSFGQDTQYF. Full variable domain (remainder filled in from reference TRBV7-9 and TRBJ2-3): DTGVSQNPRHKITKRGQNVTFRCDPISEHNRLYWYRQTLGQGPEFLTYFQNEAQLEKSRLLSDRFSAERPKGSFSTLEIQRTEQGDSAMYLCASSGSFGQDTQYFGPGTRLTVL.

CDR3 protein: CSASRGSGGGTGELFF. For the CDR3, the DNA is TGCAGTGCTTCCCGGGGTAGCGGGGGAGGCACCGGGGAGCTGTTTTTT. The rearrangement joins TRBV20-1 to TRBJ2-2, with 9 bases identical to TRBD2. Germline lookup yields CDR1 DFQATT and CDR2 SNEGSKA (reference sequence). Trimming removed 5 bases from V and 4 bases from J; junction bases left unmatched: 11. This CDR3 has 16 amino acids.

The DNA for the CDR3 is TGTGCCAGTCGATGGACTCAGACCGGGGAGCTGTTTTTT. Its protein product is CASRWTQTGELFF. The gene calls are TRBV12-3 or TRBV12-4 and TRBJ2-2, with D perhaps matching TRBD2 (5 bases). V dropped 9 bases and J dropped 5 bases, with 13 bases sitting between them. This CDR3 region has 13 residues.

The chain combines TRBV6-5 with TRBJ1-1, with D maybe TRBD1 (5 bases). The ends were cut back, 1 base at V and 3 bases at J, with 12 bases in the middle. CDR1 MNHEY and CDR2 SVGAGI come from the germline V gene. This CDR3 contains 15 residues. In DNA form, the CDR3 reads TGTGCCAGCAGTTACTACCGGGGCGGGGACACTGAAGCTTTCTTT. The encoded protein is CASSYYRGGDTEAFF.

This chain joins TRBV5-1 and TRBJ2-7; TRBD1 matches at 10 bases. V lost 0 bases and J lost 6; bases outside the gene matches: 9. The CDR3 is 16 residues long. Germline V CDR1 and CDR2: SGHRS, YFSETQ. CDR3 protein: CASSLAPGTGAGEQYF. The CDR3 region has the DNA TGCGCCAGCAGCTTGGCCCCCGGGACAGGGGCGGGCGAGCAGTACTTC.

The chain couples TRBV10-3 to TRBJ1-2, with D perhaps TRBD1 (6 bases). Deletions cut 4 bases from V and 0 bases from J, with 9 bases between. The CDR3 runs 14 residues. Germline CDR1 and CDR2: ENHRY and SYGVKD. The CDR3 DNA reads TGTGCCATCAGTGGTGGACAGCCTAACTATGGCTACACCTTC. Protein sequence: CAISGGQPNYGYTF.

The chain is built from TRBV6-6 and TRBJ2-3, with TRBD1 matching 8 bases. The CDR3 spans 14 residues. Trimming removed 7 bases from V and 6 bases from J; junction bases left unmatched: 9. Germline values: CDR1 MNHNY, CDR2 SVGAGI (reference sequence). For the CDR3, the DNA is TGTGCCAGCAAACGTCCAGGGGGCGCGGATACGCAGTATTTT. It is translated as CASKRPGGADTQYF.

The chain couples TRBV7-8 to TRBJ2-5; a weak D match, TRBD1 (5 bases). V lost 5 bases and J lost 2, with 9 bases in between. CDR3 length equals 13 residues. The germline gives CDR1 SGHVS, CDR2 FQNEAQ. CDR3 nucleotide sequence: TGTGCCAGCAGCCACAGGCTTCAAGAGACCCAGTACTTC. Protein: CASSHRLQETQYF.

V is TRBV5-1 and J is TRBJ2-7; no clear D. Trimming cost V 5 bases and J 3 bases, with 9 bases left between them. CDR3 length: 12 residues. The germline CDR1 and CDR2 sequences are SGHRS and YFSETQ. CDR3 nucleotide sequence: TGCGCCAGCAGGACCGACGGCTACGAGCAGTACTTC. Protein product: CASRTDGYEQYF. Full variable domain (remainder filled in from reference TRBV5-1 and TRBJ2-7): KAGVTQTPRYLIKTRGQQVTLSCSPISGHRSVSWYQQTPGQGLQFLFEYFSETQRNKGNFPGRFSGRQFSNSRSEMNVSTLELGDSALYLCASRTDGYEQYFGPGTRLTVT.

This clonotype showed up many times. This chain connects TRBV18 to TRBJ1-1, with 7 nucleotides matching TRBD1. The CDR3 spans 15 residues. Germline assignment: CDR1 KGHSH and CDR2 LQKENI. Germline trimming cut 5 bases from V and 1 base from J; bases unmatched to any gene: 7. CDR3 DNA sequence: TGTGCCAGCTCAGCGACCGGGACAGCGAACACTGAAGCTTTCTTT. Translation gives CASSATGTANTEAFF.

This chain joins TRBV19 and TRBJ2-1; D remains ambiguous. Germline CDR1 LNHDA, CDR2 SQIVND (reference sequence). The CDR3 loop spans 13 amino acids. V was shortened by 4 bases and J by 10 bases, with 14 bases between the two germline ends. CDR3 DNA: TGTGCCAGTAGTACGACTTTGTGGGAAGAGCAGTTCTTC. Translated: CASSTTLWEEQFF. The variable domain in full, with the rest retrieved from reference TRBV19 and TRBJ2-1, is DGGITQSPKYLFRKEGQNVTLSCEQNLNHDAMYWYRQDPGQGLRLIYYSQIVNDFQKGDIAEGYSVSREKKESFPLTVTSAQKNPTAFYLCASSTTLWEEQFFGPGTRLTVL.